A single sample gave rise to the 10 T cell receptor beta chains below, sequenced in a study of blood T cell repertoires in COVID-19. The data were produced by immunoSEQ multiplex PCR, yet TCRdb's version contains in-frame clones alone and is incomplete. The profile shows tens of thousands of clones, 84% of them singletons. The source material was peripheral blood. Receptors originate from a man aged 50-60 years with acute or convalescent COVID-19.

As regards this clone: One end of the junction varies from germline; a read error may be responsible. V usage is TRBV9 and J usage is TRBJ1-1, with D perhaps TRBD1 (6 bases). This CDR3 spans 15 amino acids. Germline assignment: CDR1 SGDLS and CDR2 YYNGEE. The CDR3 DNA follows: TGTACCAGCAGCGTAGACCAGGGGAGATACACTGAAGCTTTCTTT. It yields the protein CTSSVDQGRYTEAFF.

This chain uses TRBV18 with TRBJ2-1; 10 nucleotides align to TRBD2. The CDR3 totals 17 residues. V was clipped by 0 bases and J by 5 bases; unmatched bases: 7. Germline V CDR1 and CDR2: KGHSH, LQKENI. As DNA, the CDR3 is TGTGCCAGCTCACCACCTCCGGGACTAGCGAGAAACAATGAGCAGTTCTTC. Residues: CASSPPPGLARNNEQFF.

This chain joins TRBV12-3 or TRBV12-4 and TRBJ2-5; a weak D match, TRBD2 (5 bases). The CDR3 has 13 amino acids. V was trimmed by 4 bases and J by 5 bases, leaving 11 bases between them. CDR3 bases: TGTGCCAGCAGTTCTCGGACTTCTGAGACCCAGTACTTC. The encoded protein is CASSSRTSETQYF.

The J gene is TRBJ2-7, the V gene TRBV2, with 7 bases that match TRBD1. Unmatched junction bases numbered 9, after V lost 10 bases and J lost 6 bases. This CDR3 is 12 amino acids long. Germline loops: CDR1 SNHLY, CDR2 FYNNEI. The CDR3 DNA reads as TGTGCCACGGAAGACAGGGCCTCCGAGCAGTACTTC. It is translated as CATEDRASEQYF.

The chain combines TRBV4-1 with TRBJ1-1; 7 bases fit TRBD1. Germline lookup yields CDR1 MGHRA and CDR2 YSYEKL. The J segment lost 0 bases and the V segment lost 4 bases, leaving 5 bases of the junction unmatched. This CDR3 is 15 amino acids long. The CDR3 bases are TGCGCCAGCAGCCCGACAGGGAATGTGAACACTGAAGCTTTCTTT. Its translation: CASSPTGNVNTEAFF.

The chain joins TRBV23-1 to TRBJ2-7; 7 bases agree with TRBD1. TRBV23-1 is an ORF for which the function is uncertain. V lost 3 bases, J lost 3 bases, and 11 bases stayed unmatched. This CDR3 is built from 16 residues. The CDR3 region is CASSQPGTAEVYEQYF. DNA of the CDR3: TGCGCCAGCAGTCAGCCCGGGACAGCAGAAGTCTACGAGCAGTACTTC.

The chain is built from TRBV19 and TRBJ1-6, with D tentatively TRBD1 (5 bases). The CDR3 runs 15 residues. Germline V lookup: CDR1 LNHDA, CDR2 SQIVND (reference sequence). Trimming removed 4 bases from V and 7 bases from J, with 14 bases in between. This CDR3 is CASSTWTGGNSPLHF. DNA of the CDR3: TGTGCCAGTAGTACCTGGACGGGGGGGAATTCACCCCTCCACTTT.

The chain links TRBV5-8 to TRBJ1-1; the match to TRBD1 covers 7 bases. This CDR3 has 14 residues. Germline values: CDR1 SGHTS, CDR2 YDEGEE. With V trimmed by 4 bases and J by 7 bases, 10 bases remained unmatched. The CDR3 loop reads CASSPEHRGGEAFF. Here the CDR3 DNA reads TGTGCCAGCAGCCCAGAGCACAGGGGTGGTGAAGCTTTCTTT.

The chain employs TRBV10-1 and TRBJ2-1; 11 nucleotides match TRBD1. Germline CDR1 and CDR2: WNHNN and SYGVQD (reference sequence). The length of the CDR3 is 17 residues. The V and J ends lost 2 bases and 3 bases, in that order; junction bases with no gene match: 6. The CDR3 coding sequence is TGCGCCAGCAGTGAGGATACCGGGACAGGGGGCTACAATGAGCAGTTCTTC. Residues: CASSEDTGTGGYNEQFF.

J is TRBJ2-3 and V is TRBV6-5; TRBD2 aligns across 7 bases. Germline V gene data show CDR1 as MNHEY and CDR2 as SVGAGI. The CDR3 is 16 residues long. The ends lost 4 bases at V and 1 base at J; junction bases unmatched: 8. CDR3 sequence reads: CASSSPPRGGTDTQYF. The CDR3 bases are TGTGCCAGCAGTTCGCCCCCCCGGGGGGGCACAGATACGCAGTATTTT.